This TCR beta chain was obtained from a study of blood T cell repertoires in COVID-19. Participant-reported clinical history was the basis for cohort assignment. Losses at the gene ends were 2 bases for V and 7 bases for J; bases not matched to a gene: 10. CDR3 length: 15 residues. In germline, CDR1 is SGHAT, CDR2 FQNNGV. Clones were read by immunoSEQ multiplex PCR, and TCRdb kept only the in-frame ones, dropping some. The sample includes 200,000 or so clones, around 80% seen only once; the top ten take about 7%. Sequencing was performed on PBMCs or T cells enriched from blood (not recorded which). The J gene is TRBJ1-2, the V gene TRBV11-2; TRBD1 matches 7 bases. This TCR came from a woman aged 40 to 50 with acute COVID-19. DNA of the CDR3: TGTGCCAGCAGCTTAACCCAGGTGACAGGGAGTGGCTACACCTTC. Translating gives CASSLTQVTGSGYTF.